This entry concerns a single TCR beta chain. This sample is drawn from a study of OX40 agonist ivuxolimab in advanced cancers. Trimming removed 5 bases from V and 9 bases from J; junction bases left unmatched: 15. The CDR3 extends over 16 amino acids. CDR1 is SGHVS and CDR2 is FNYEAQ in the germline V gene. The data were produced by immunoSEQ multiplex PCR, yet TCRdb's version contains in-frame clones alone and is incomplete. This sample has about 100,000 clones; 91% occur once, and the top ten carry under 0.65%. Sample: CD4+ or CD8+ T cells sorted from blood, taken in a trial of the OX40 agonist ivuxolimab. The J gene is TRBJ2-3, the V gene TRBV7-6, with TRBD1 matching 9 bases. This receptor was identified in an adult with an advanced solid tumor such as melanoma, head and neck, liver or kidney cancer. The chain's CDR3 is CASSRARDRVRNTQYF. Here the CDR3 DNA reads TGTGCCAGCAGCAGAGCCCGGGACAGGGTCCGGAACACGCAGTATTTT. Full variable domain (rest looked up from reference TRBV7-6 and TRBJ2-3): GAGVSQSPRYKVTKRGQDVALRCDPISGHVSLYWYRQALGQGPEFLTYFNYEAQQDKSGLPNDRFSAERPEGSISTLTIQRTEQRDSAMYRCASSRARDRVRNTQYFGPGTRLTVL.